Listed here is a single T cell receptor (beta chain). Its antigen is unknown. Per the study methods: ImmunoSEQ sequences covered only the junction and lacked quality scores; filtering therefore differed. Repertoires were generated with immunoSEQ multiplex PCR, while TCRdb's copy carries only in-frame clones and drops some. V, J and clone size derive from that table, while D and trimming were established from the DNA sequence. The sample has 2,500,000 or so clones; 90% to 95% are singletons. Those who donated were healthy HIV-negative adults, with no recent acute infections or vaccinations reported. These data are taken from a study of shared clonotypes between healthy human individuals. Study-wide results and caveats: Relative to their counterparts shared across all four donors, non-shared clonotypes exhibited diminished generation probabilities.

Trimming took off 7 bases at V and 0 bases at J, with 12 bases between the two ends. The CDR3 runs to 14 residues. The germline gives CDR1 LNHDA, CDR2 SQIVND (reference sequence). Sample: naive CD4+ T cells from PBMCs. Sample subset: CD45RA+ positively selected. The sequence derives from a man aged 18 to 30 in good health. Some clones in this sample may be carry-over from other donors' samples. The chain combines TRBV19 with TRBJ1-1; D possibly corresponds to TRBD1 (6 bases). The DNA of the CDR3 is TGTGCCAGTACCGTGACAGGTGTGAACACTGAAGCTTTCTTT. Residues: CASTVTGVNTEAFF.